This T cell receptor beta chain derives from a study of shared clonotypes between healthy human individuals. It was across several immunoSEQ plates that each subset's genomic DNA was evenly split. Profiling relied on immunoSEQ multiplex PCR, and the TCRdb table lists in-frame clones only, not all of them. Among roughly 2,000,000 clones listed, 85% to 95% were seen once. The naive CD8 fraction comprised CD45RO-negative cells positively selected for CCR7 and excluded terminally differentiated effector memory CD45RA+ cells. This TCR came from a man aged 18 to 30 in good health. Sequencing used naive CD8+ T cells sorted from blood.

The CDR3 here is CASGLVPSGLSNQPQHF. The CDR3 DNA sequence: TGTGCTAGTGGTTTGGTCCCCTCCGGGCTTAGCAATCAGCCCCAGCATTTT. The J gene is TRBJ1-5, the V gene TRBV12-5, with D unclear. Trimming shortened V by 0 bases and J by 0 bases, and 12 bases separated the two germline ends. Germline V gene sequence: CDR1 LGHNT, CDR2 FRNRAP. The CDR3 has 17 residues. Full variable domain (rest looked up from reference TRBV12-5 and TRBJ1-5): DARVTQTPRHKVTEMGQEVTMRCQPILGHNTVFWYRQTMMQGLELLAYFRNRAPLDDSGMPKDRFSAEMPDATLATLKIQPSEPRDSAVYFCASGLVPSGLSNQPQHFGDGTRLSIL.